These 20 T cell receptor beta chains came from one sample sequenced in a study of vaccination and CD4 T cells after COVID-19. Antigens of these TCRs are unknown. Treatment reported: approximately nine-day PBMC culture with coronavirus spike peptide pools or control peptides (ViraFEST assay). Sequencing of cultured CD4+ T cell DNA used the Oncomine TCR Beta short-read assay. TCRdb called the PCR reads again in MiXCR, with one record for every CDR3 protein. The sample has some 4,000 distinct CDR3 sequences, about 20% seen once. What was sequenced was CD4+ T cells from blood, cultured in vitro. The receptors were gathered from a human donor who had recovered from COVID-19.

The gene calls are TRBV12-3 or TRBV12-4 and TRBJ1-2, with unresolved D. Trimming cost V 6 bases and J 0 bases, with 14 bases left between them. The CDR3 sequence is 15 residues long. CDR3 amino acids: CASSLLIDTNYGYTF. The CDR3 DNA is TGTGCCAGCAGCCTGCTGATAGATACTAACTATGGCTACACCTTC.

Sample share makes this clonotype medium-sized. V and J are TRBV20-1 and TRBJ1-2, with a weak D call TRBD1 (5 bases). Trimming stripped 7 bases from V and 4 bases from J, with 10 bases between. The CDR3 runs 11 residues. Germline V lookup: CDR1 DFQATT, CDR2 SNEGSKA (reference sequence). The CDR3 DNA reads as TGCAGTGTTCTGGGGGGCTATGGCTACACCTTC. Translating it yields CSVLGGYGYTF.

This clonotype ranks as medium-sized. The rearrangement uses TRBV20-1 and TRBJ1-1; D unclear. This CDR3 has 11 amino acids. The ends were cut back, 5 bases at V and 0 bases at J, with 4 bases in the middle. Germline assignment: CDR1 DFQATT and CDR2 SNEGSKA (reference sequence). The CDR3 protein is CSAQVNTEAFF. The CDR3, as DNA: TGCAGTGCTCAAGTGAACACTGAAGCTTTCTTT.

This clonotype was detected a few times. This chain connects TRBV19 to TRBJ1-5; D unclear. Trimming stripped 5 bases from V and 5 bases from J, with 19 bases between. The CDR3 totals 16 residues. CDR1 is LNHDA, CDR2 SQIVND, per germline (reference sequence). The CDR3 spells CASSPNRAPRDQPQHF. CDR3 sequence (DNA): TGTGCCAGTAGTCCCAACCGGGCCCCTCGGGATCAGCCCCAGCATTTT. Full variable domain (remainder filled in from reference TRBV19 and TRBJ1-5): DGGITQSPKYLFRKEGQNVTLSCEQNLNHDAMYWYRQDPGQGLRLIYYSQIVNDFQKGDIAEGYSVSREKKESFPLTVTSAQKNPTAFYLCASSPNRAPRDQPQHFGDGTRLSIL.

The sample holds a few counts of this clonotype. DNA of the CDR3: TGCGCCAGCAGTGAAGGGGGCTCCTACGAGCAGTACTTC. Translated, it gives CASSEGGSYEQYF. The chain links TRBV10-1 to TRBJ2-7, with D possibly being TRBD1 (6 bases). Trimming cost V 3 bases and J 0 bases, with 6 bases left between them. In germline, CDR1 is WNHNN, CDR2 SYGVQD (reference sequence). The CDR3 is made up of 13 amino acids.

The chain uses TRBV12-3 or TRBV12-4 and TRBJ2-3; 8 bases agree with TRBD1. V shed 1 base, J shed 6 bases, and the junction held 6 bases outside the gene matches. This CDR3 has 15 residues. DNA of the CDR3: TGTGCCAGCAGTTTAGGCCTGGACAGGGAGGATACGCAGTATTTT. It codes for CASSLGLDREDTQYF.

The chain is built from TRBV5-4 and TRBJ1-1; D perhaps matches TRBD1 (5 bases). The germline V gene encodes CDR1 SGHNT and CDR2 YYREEE (reference sequence). The CDR3 is 17 amino acids. Trimming shortened V by 0 bases and J by 2 bases, and 17 bases separated the two germline ends. The CDR3 nucleotides are TGTGCCAGCAGCTTGGATGGGGCAGCCGTATTAAACACTGAAGCTTTCTTT. It translates to CASSLDGAAVLNTEAFF.

The table lists this clonotype with a few counts. The chain combines TRBV20-1 with TRBJ1-4; D gene ambiguous. The CDR3 is 15 amino acids. The germline V gene has CDR1 DFQATT and CDR2 SNEGSKA (reference sequence). V lost 3 bases and J lost 3, with 14 bases in between. CDR3 loop: CSASLILQSNEKLFF. The CDR3 DNA is TGCAGTGCTAGTCTGATTTTGCAATCTAATGAAAAACTGTTTTTT.

This clonotype counts as medium-sized. Here the CDR3 reads CASRPTGKGNNQPQHF. CDR3 nucleotides: TGTGCCAGTAGACCGACAGGGAAGGGTAACAATCAGCCCCAGCATTTT. V and J are TRBV19 and TRBJ1-5; 7 bases agree with TRBD1. The CDR3 has 16 residues. The V gene's germline CDR1 is LNHDA and CDR2 SQIVND (reference sequence). J was trimmed by 3 bases and V by 6 bases; bases with no gene match: 11.

This clonotype is judged medium-sized. This chain joins TRBV6-1 and TRBJ1-6, with D unclear. Germline CDR1 MNHNS, CDR2 SASEGT. The V gene lost 6 bases and the J gene lost 4 bases, with 7 bases spanning the gap. The CDR3 loop spans 13 amino acids. CDR3 in amino acids: CASRRSYNSPLHF. In DNA, the CDR3 is TGTGCCAGCAGGAGGAGTTATAATTCACCCCTCCACTTT.

This clonotype is labeled medium-sized. This CDR3 is CASSPAQGFQPQHF. Here the CDR3 DNA reads TGTGCCAGCAGCCCAGCACAGGGGTTTCAGCCCCAGCATTTT. The chain employs TRBV6-1 and TRBJ1-5, with TRBD1 matching over 7 bases. From germline, CDR1 is MNHNS and CDR2 SASEGT. The CDR3 is made up of 14 amino acids. The V segment lost 6 bases and the J segment 6 bases; nucleotides outside the gene matches: 8.

V gene TRBV6-1 combines with J gene TRBJ2-7; a weak D match, TRBD1 (6 bases). The CDR3 has 16 amino acids. Trimming stripped 4 bases from V and 3 bases from J, with 19 bases between. CDR1 MNHNS and CDR2 SASEGT come from the germline V gene. CDR3 bases: TGTGCCAGCAGTGCCAACAAGGGGGACGGAGGCTACGAGCAGTACTTC. Amino acid sequence: CASSANKGDGGYEQYF.

This clonotype is categorized as hyperexpanded. This chain joins TRBV27 and TRBJ2-5, with D perhaps given as TRBD1 or TRBD2 (6 bases each). Trimming took 0 bases from V and 5 from J, leaving 13 bases between them. CDR1 is MNHEY, CDR2 SMNVEV, per germline (reference sequence). The CDR3 consists of 15 residues. CDR3 DNA: TGTGCCAGCAGTTTATCCACGGGGGCGTTGGAGACCCAGTACTTC. Translation: CASSLSTGALETQYF.

Relative to its sample, this clonotype is medium-sized (0.01 to 0.1%). J is TRBJ1-2 and V is TRBV15; D is ambiguous. Germline assignment: CDR1 LNHNV and CDR2 YYDKDF (reference sequence). This CDR3 has 15 amino acids. V shed 6 bases and J shed 1 base, with 15 bases lying between them. The CDR3 loop is CATRKDSAGNYGYTF. CDR3 coding DNA: TGTGCCACCAGGAAAGATTCTGCCGGTAACTATGGCTACACCTTC.

This clonotype is termed medium-sized. The chain combines TRBV5-1 with TRBJ1-1, with D possibly matching TRBD1 (5 bases). The CDR3 loop spans 14 amino acids. V was pared by 0 bases and J by 5 bases, with 11 bases between. Germline V lookup: CDR1 SGHRS, CDR2 YFSETQ. The CDR3 coding sequence is TGCGCCAGCAGCTTGGCCAGTCGGGGGACTGAAGCTTTCTTT. Protein sequence: CASSLASRGTEAFF.

This chain uses TRBV7-3 with TRBJ1-5; D may be TRBD1 (5 bases). Deletions cut 1 base from V and 8 bases from J, with 15 bases between. The CDR3 runs to 15 residues. Germline V gives CDR1 SGHTA, CDR2 FQGTGA. CDR3 sequence reads: CASSLNGGRLEPQHF. CDR3 coding DNA: TGTGCCAGCAGCTTAAACGGGGGGAGATTGGAGCCCCAGCATTTT.

The genes are TRBV12-3 or TRBV12-4 and TRBJ1-6; 8 positions agree with TRBD1. The V segment lost 6 bases and the J segment 10 bases; nucleotides outside the gene matches: 8. This CDR3 contains 14 residues. The CDR3 protein is CASSSTGVRSPLHF. The CDR3 nucleotides read TGTGCCAGCAGCTCGACAGGGGTTCGATCACCCCTCCACTTT.

V gene TRBV19 combines with J gene TRBJ2-5; D not certain. CDR3 length: 13 amino acids. V shed 3 bases and J shed 3 bases, with 8 bases lying between them. Germline V lookup: CDR1 LNHDA, CDR2 SQIVND (reference sequence). The chain's CDR3 is CASSMYRKETQYF. CDR3 DNA: TGTGCCAGTAGTATGTACAGAAAAGAGACCCAGTACTTC.

The chain is built from TRBV12-3 or TRBV12-4 and TRBJ1-5; D remains unclear. Deletions cut 0 bases from V and 7 bases from J, with 13 bases between. The CDR3 contains 15 residues. The CDR3 DNA reads TGTGCCAGCAGTTTAGCGGATGGGTGGGGACAGCCCCAGCATTTT. Its protein is CASSLADGWGQPQHF.

The chain uses TRBV2 and TRBJ2-3, with 12 nucleotides matching TRBD2. Germline-derived CDR1 and CDR2 are SNHLY and FYNNEI. The CDR3 covers 16 residues. The V gene end was trimmed by 6 bases and the J gene end by 1 base; junction bases not matched to a gene: 5. In DNA form, the CDR3 reads TGTGCCAGCAGATCGCCTAGCGGGGGGGGCACAGATACGCAGTATTTT. Its translation is CASRSPSGGGTDTQYF.